Detailed here is one T cell receptor beta chain. Its antigen is unknown. CDR1 is LNHDA and CDR2 is SQIVND in the germline V gene (reference sequence). V was pared by 7 bases and J by 0 bases, with 13 bases between. There are 16 residues in the CDR3. The stimulus was lysate of CMV-infected fibroblasts, approximately 9.6 ug/mL. Memory cells lacking CD40L and CD69 with high CD45RO were sorted. Donors had undetectable plasma HIV-1 RNA, under 50 copies/mL, for 4+ years. The sample is drawn from a study of persistence of HIV-infected CD4 T cells. This was the immunoSEQ version 4 assay in survey mode. The data were produced by immunoSEQ multiplex PCR, yet TCRdb's version contains in-frame clones alone and is incomplete. The sample has roughly 35,000 clones, 65% to 85% seen once.

This receptor was taken from an adult man with HIV who was CMV-seropositive. The chain uses TRBV19 and TRBJ2-6, with unresolved D. The sample was CD4+ T cells sorted from PBMCs after approximately 19-hour stimulation, taken from a patient who received antiretroviral therapy. The CDR3 bases are TGTGCCAGTAACGATCCGTCCAGCTCTGGGGCCAACGTCCTGACTTTC. Its translation: CASNDPSSSGANVLTF.